The 26 T cell receptor beta chains below were found in one sample sequenced in a study of monozygotic twins with inflammatory bowel disease. TCRdb re-analyzed the 5' RACE reads; it lists each CDR3 protein once, without DNA. The repertoire table contains about 350,000 distinct CDR3 sequences. The sample comprised blood. These TCRs come from a human donor with ulcerative colitis or Crohn's disease, or a healthy co-twin of an affected twin (not recorded which).

CDR3 sequence: CASSPSFTLGRLNEQFF. The V and J genes are TRBV3-1 and TRBJ2-1; TCRdb proposes TRBD2, but this gene call is untestable without DNA. CDR1 and CDR2 from the germline V gene are LGHDT and YNNKEL (reference sequence). CDR3 size: 17 residues.

The chain carries TRBV6-1 and TRBJ1-1; the TRBD1 assignment by TCRdb is unverifiable without DNA. This CDR3 contains 15 residues. Germline-derived CDR1 and CDR2 are MNHNS and SASEGT. The CDR3 loop reads CASRHPGTGQGWAFF.

This sequence joins TRBV6-2 or TRBV6-3 and TRBJ2-7; the TRBD1 assignment by TCRdb is unverifiable without DNA. Germline CDR1 is MNHEY and CDR2 is SVGEGT. The CDR3 covers 15 residues. The CDR3: CASRHPGTGAYEQYF.

This rearrangement joins TRBV7-2 to TRBJ1-4; TCRdb proposes TRBD1, but this gene call is untestable without DNA. Germline lookup yields CDR1 SGHTA and CDR2 FQGNSA. The CDR3 is 16 residues long. The CDR3: CASSPRASGAGEKLFF.

The rearrangement links TRBV6-5 to TRBJ1-1. The germline V gene has CDR1 MNHEY and CDR2 SVGAGI. There are 12 residues in the CDR3. CDR3 amino acids: CASNSGSTEAFF.

CDR3 region: CASSSGTGQGPNEQFF. The chain links TRBV7-9 to TRBJ2-1; TCRdb returns TRBD1, unconfirmable since there is no DNA. Germline CDR1 SEHNR, CDR2 FQNEAQ (reference sequence). The CDR3 extends over 16 amino acids. The complete variable domain, with remaining parts taken from reference TRBV7-9 and TRBJ2-1, reads DTGVSQNPRHKITKRGQNVTFRCDPISEHNRLYWYRQTLGQGPEFLTYFQNEAQLEKSRLLSDRFSAERPKGSFSTLEIQRTEQGDSAMYLCASSSGTGQGPNEQFFGPGTRLTVL.

This chain uses TRBV9 with TRBJ1-6; TCRdb calls TRBD1, which cannot be checked without DNA. The CDR3 is 15 residues long. Germline lookup yields CDR1 SGDLS and CDR2 YYNGEE. The CDR3 loop is CASSPTPDKNSPLHF.

The chain recombines TRBV7-9 with TRBJ2-7; TCRdb's D call of TRBD2 is untestable without DNA. This CDR3 has 16 amino acids. Germline CDR1 and CDR2: SEHNR and FQNEAQ (reference sequence). This CDR3 is CASSLFSSESSYEQYF.

This rearrangement joins TRBV11-2 to TRBJ1-1; TCRdb lists TRBD1, though no DNA is available to test this call. This CDR3 has 15 amino acids. Germline CDR1 reads SGHAT; CDR2 reads FQNNGV. CDR3 amino acids: CASSPETGFSHRAFF. The full variable domain, with the rest looked up from reference TRBV11-2 and TRBJ1-1, is EAGVAQSPRYKIIEKRQSVAFWCNPISGHATLYWYQQILGQGPKLLIQFQNNGVVDDSQLPKDRFSAERLKGVDSTLKIQPAKLEDSAVYLCASSPETGFSHRAFFGQGTRLTVV.

The V call is TRBV20-1, the J call TRBJ2-3; TCRdb outputs TRBD1, but without DNA this stays unchecked. The germline gives CDR1 DFQATT, CDR2 SNEGSKA (reference sequence). The CDR3 has 19 amino acids. CDR3 protein: CSARGVDSIRRSSTDTQYF.

The chain uses TRBV20-1 and TRBJ1-2; TCRdb designates TRBD1, a call that cannot be tested without DNA. CDR3 length: 15 amino acids. Germline V gives CDR1 DFQATT, CDR2 SNEGSKA (reference sequence). CDR3 loop: CSAAAGGGDNYGYTF.

The gene calls are TRBV20-1 and TRBJ2-7; the TCRdb call, TRBD1, lacks DNA for checking. The length of the CDR3 is 13 residues. The germline V gene encodes CDR1 DFQATT and CDR2 SNEGSKA (reference sequence). The CDR3: CSASGDLSYEQYF.

The rearrangement links TRBV6-1 to TRBJ2-2; TCRdb names TRBD1, which stays unverified in the absence of DNA. CDR1 MNHNS and CDR2 SASEGT come from the germline V gene. The CDR3 extends over 13 amino acids. This CDR3 is CASSERGHGELFF.

The chain joins TRBV2 to TRBJ2-5. The CDR3 is made up of 13 amino acids. Germline V gives CDR1 SNHLY, CDR2 FYNNEI. The CDR3 loop reads CASSVIQQETQYF.

The rearrangement joins TRBV2 to TRBJ2-7. The germline CDR1 and CDR2 sequences are SNHLY and FYNNEI. CDR3 length: 15 residues. CDR3 sequence: CASSDMDRSAYEQYF.

This chain links TRBV24-1 with TRBJ2-3; TCRdb picks TRBD1, but there is no DNA to check that call. The length of the CDR3 is 15 residues. CDR1 and CDR2 (germline): KGHDR, SFDVKD. The CDR3 sequence: CATSRLGTSTDTQYF.

The V and J genes are TRBV7-9 and TRBJ1-2; TCRdb designates TRBD1, a call that cannot be tested without DNA. Germline V gene sequence: CDR1 SEHNR, CDR2 FQNEAQ (reference sequence). The CDR3 totals 15 residues. CDR3 sequence: CASSSYHRGVGGYTF. Supplemented by reference TRBV7-9 and TRBJ1-2, the full variable domain reads DTGVSQNPRHKITKRGQNVTFRCDPISEHNRLYWYRQTLGQGPEFLTYFQNEAQLEKSRLLSDRFSAERPKGSFSTLEIQRTEQGDSAMYLCASSSYHRGVGGYTFGSGTRLTVV.

The chain links TRBV20-1 to TRBJ2-5; TCRdb gives TRBD1 as the D gene, but with no DNA this cannot be confirmed. Germline CDR1 and CDR2: DFQATT and SNEGSKA (reference sequence). This CDR3 is 14 amino acids long. The CDR3 reads CSASVAGARETQYF.

The chain combines TRBV3-1 with TRBJ1-2. CDR3 length equals 13 residues. Looked up from germline, CDR1 is LGHDT and CDR2 is YNNKEL (reference sequence). The CDR3 loop is CASSQLDLYGYTF.

The chain's CDR3 is CASRIGTGDEQFF. This sequence joins TRBV2 and TRBJ2-1; TCRdb designates TRBD1, a call that cannot be tested without DNA. The germline CDR1 and CDR2 sequences are SNHLY and FYNNEI. The CDR3 loop spans 13 amino acids. The complete variable domain, with remaining parts taken from reference TRBV2 and TRBJ2-1, reads EPEVTQTPSHQVTQMGQEVILRCVPISNHLYFYWYRQILGQKVEFLVSFYNNEISEKSEIFDDQFSVERPDGSNFTLKIRSTKLEDSAMYFCASRIGTGDEQFFGPGTRLTVL.

The genes are TRBV11-2 and TRBJ1-1; TCRdb selects TRBD1, and the lack of DNA leaves this call unchecked. Germline loops: CDR1 SGHAT, CDR2 FQNNGV. This CDR3 region has 15 residues. This CDR3 reads CASSFRTGLDTEAFF.

The J gene is TRBJ1-1, the V gene TRBV29-1; TCRdb's assignment of TRBD1 cannot be checked, as there is no DNA. The germline V gene encodes CDR1 SQVTM and CDR2 ANQGSEA. The CDR3 consists of 13 residues. CDR3: CSARTGMNTEAFF. Drawing the rest from reference TRBV29-1 and TRBJ1-1, the complete variable domain is SAVISQKPSRDICQRGTSLTIQCQVDSQVTMMFWYRQQPGQSLTLIATANQGSEATYESGFVIDKFPISRPNLTFSTLTVSNMSPEDSSIYLCSARTGMNTEAFFGQGTRLTVV.

This chain links TRBV4-1 with TRBJ2-1; TCRdb's D gene call, TRBD1, goes unchecked for lack of DNA. The germline CDR1 and CDR2 sequences are MGHRA and YSYEKL. The CDR3 is made up of 16 amino acids. CDR3 amino acids: CASSRPLRGARNEQFF.

The genes are TRBV20-1 and TRBJ2-2; absent DNA, TCRdb's TRBD2 call cannot be checked. Looked up from germline, CDR1 is DFQATT and CDR2 is SNEGSKA (reference sequence). CDR3 length equals 17 residues. CDR3 sequence reads: CSASFRASGSNTGELFF.

This chain joins TRBV5-1 and TRBJ2-2; the D gene TCRdb calls, TRBD1, cannot be checked with no DNA. CDR1 is SGHRS, CDR2 YFSETQ, per germline. This CDR3 has 14 amino acids. The CDR3 here is CASSSQGNTGELFF.

J is TRBJ2-2 and V is TRBV14. From germline, CDR1 is SGHDN and CDR2 FVKESK. CDR3 size: 14 residues. CDR3 protein: CASSHRPDTGELFF.